There are a few counts of the clone carrying this TCR beta chain. Its target is not known. Next came a second PCR, run for about 6 to 11 cycles, which used a sample-barcoded 5' primer along with a J-beta primer mix. A tag from a template-switch adaptor with 12 random nucleotides marked each cDNA molecule. There were at least 2.5 million CDR3-containing paired-end reads obtained from each sample. Using its own MiXCR run on the 5' RACE reads, TCRdb lists one record per CDR3 protein. This table has hundreds of thousands of distinct CDR3 sequences, 56% appearing once. The data stem from a study of blood T cells in healthy people across ages. Study-wide context: About one barcoded TCR beta cDNA was captured per two T cells. Broader study findings: TCR beta diversity per million T cells fell roughly linearly with age.

With 4 bases clipped from V and 3 bases from J, the junction kept 10 bases outside the gene matches. Germline lookup yields CDR1 SGHRS and CDR2 YFSETQ. The CDR3 totals 17 residues. The sequence came from a man aged 40-49 years in good health. This sequence joins TRBV5-1 and TRBJ2-5, with 12 bases aligning to TRBD1. The sequenced sample consisted of blood. The chain's CDR3 is CASSRDRGPSTEETQYF. CDR3 coding DNA: TGCGCCAGCAGCCGGGACAGGGGGCCCTCTACAGAAGAGACCCAGTACTTC.